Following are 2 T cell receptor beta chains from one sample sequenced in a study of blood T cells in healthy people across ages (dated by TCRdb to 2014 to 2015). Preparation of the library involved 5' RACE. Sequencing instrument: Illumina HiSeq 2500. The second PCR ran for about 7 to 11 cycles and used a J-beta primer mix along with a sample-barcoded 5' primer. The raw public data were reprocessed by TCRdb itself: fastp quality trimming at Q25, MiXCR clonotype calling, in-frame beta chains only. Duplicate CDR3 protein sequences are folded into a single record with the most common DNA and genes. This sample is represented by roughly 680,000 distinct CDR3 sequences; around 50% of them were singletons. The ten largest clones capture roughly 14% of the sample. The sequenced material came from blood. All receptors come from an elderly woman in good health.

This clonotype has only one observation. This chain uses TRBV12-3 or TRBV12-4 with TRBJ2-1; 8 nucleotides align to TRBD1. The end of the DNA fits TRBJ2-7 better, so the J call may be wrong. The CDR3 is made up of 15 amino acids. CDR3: CASSSRDRSLREQYF. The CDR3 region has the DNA TGTGCCAGCAGTTCCCGGGACAGGAGTCTTCGCGAGCAGTACTTC.

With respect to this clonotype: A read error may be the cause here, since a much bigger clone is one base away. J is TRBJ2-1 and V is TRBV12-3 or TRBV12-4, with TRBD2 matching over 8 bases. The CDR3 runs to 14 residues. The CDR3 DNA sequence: TGTGCCAGCAAAAGCGGGAGCTCCTACAGTGAGCAGTTCTTC. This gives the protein CASKSGSSYSEQFF.